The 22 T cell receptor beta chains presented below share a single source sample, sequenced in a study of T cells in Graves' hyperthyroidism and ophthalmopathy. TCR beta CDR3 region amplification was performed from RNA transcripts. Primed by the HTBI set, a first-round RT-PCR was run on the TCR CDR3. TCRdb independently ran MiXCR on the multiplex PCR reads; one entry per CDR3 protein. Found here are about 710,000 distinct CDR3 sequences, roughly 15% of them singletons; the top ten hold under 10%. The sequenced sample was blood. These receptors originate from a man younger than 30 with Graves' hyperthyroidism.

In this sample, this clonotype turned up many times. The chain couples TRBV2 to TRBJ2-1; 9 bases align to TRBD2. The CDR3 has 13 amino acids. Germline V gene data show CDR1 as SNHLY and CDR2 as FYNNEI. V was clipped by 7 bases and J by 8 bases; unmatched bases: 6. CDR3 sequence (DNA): TGTGCCAGCACGGGGACTAGCTCCGATGAGCAGTTCTTC. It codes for CASTGTSSDEQFF.

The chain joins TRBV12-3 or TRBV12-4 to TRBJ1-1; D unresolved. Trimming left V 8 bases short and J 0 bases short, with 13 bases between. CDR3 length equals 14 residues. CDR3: CASRFGLMNTEAFF. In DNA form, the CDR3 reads TGTGCCAGCCGATTTGGGCTGATGAACACTGAAGCTTTCTTT.

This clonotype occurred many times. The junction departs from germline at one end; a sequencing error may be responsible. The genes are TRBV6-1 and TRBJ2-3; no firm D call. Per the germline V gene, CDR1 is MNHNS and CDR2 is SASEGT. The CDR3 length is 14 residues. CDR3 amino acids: CASNEPPSTDTQYF. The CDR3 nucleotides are TGTGCCAGCAATGAACCACCAAGCACAGATACGCAGTATTTT.

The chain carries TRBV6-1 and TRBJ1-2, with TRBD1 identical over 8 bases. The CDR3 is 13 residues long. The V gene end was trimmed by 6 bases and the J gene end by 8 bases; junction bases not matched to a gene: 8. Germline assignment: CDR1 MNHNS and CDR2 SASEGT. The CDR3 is CASRTGAGEGYTF. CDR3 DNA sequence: TGTGCCAGCAGGACAGGGGCTGGGGAAGGCTACACCTTC.

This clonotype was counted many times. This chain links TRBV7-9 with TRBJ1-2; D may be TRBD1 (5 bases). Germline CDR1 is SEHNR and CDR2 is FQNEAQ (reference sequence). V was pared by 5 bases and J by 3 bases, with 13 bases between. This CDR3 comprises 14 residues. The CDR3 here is CASSLEGQDYGYTF. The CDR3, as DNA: TGTGCCAGCAGCCTCGAGGGGCAAGACTATGGCTACACCTTC. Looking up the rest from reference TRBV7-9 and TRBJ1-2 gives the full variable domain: DTGVSQNPRHKITKRGQNVTFRCDPISEHNRLYWYRQTLGQGPEFLTYFQNEAQLEKSRLLSDRFSAERPKGSFSTLEIQRTEQGDSAMYLCASSLEGQDYGYTFGSGTRLTVV.

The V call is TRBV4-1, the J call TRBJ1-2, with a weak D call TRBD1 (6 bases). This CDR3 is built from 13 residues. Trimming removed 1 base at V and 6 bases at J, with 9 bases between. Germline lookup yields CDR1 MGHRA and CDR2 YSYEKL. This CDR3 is CASSQAPGDGYTF. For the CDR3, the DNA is TGCGCCAGCAGCCAAGCGCCAGGGGATGGCTACACCTTC.

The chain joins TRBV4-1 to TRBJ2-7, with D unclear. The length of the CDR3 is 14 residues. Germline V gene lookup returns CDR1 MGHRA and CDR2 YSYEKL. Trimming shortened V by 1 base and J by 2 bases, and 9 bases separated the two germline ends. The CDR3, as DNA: TGCGCCAGCAGCCAAGGAGACGGACCCTACGAGCAGTACTTC. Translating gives CASSQGDGPYEQYF.

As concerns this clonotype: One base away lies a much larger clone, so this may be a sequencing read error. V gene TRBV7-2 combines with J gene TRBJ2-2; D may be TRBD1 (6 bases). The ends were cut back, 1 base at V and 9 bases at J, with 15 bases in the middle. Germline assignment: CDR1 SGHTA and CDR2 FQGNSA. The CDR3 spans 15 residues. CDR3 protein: CASSLGPAGAWELFF. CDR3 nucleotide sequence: TGTGCCAGCAGCTTAGGACCGGCAGGGGCCTGGGAGCTGTTTTTT. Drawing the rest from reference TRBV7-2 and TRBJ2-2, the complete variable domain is GAGVSQSPSNKVTEKGKDVELRCDPISGHTALYWYRQSLGQGLEFLIYFQGNSAPDKSGLPSDRFSAERTGGSVSTLTIQRTQQEDSAVYLCASSLGPAGAWELFFGEGSRLTVL.

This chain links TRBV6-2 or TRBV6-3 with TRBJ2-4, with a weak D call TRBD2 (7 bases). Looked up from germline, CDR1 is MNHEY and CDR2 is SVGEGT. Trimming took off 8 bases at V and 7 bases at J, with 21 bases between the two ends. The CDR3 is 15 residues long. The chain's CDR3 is CASADGGGASNIQYF. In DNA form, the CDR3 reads TGTGCCAGCGCGGATGGAGGGGGGGCGAGTAACATTCAGTACTTC.

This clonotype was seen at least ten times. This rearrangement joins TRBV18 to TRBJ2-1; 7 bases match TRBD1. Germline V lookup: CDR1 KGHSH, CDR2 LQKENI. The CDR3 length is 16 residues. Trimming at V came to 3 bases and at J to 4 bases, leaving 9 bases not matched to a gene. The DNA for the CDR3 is TGTGCCAGCTCACCGAGGGACAGAAACATTTACAATGAGCAGTTCTTC. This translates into CASSPRDRNIYNEQFF.

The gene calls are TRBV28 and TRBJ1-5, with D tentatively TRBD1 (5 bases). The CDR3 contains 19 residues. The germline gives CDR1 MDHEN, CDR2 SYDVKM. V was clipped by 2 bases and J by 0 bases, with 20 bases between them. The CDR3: CASSLDGTWGMGSNQPQHF. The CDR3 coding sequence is TGTGCCAGCAGTTTAGATGGGACCTGGGGTATGGGTAGCAATCAGCCCCAGCATTTT.

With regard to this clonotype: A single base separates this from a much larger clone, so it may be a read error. The chain's CDR3 is CASKWGTYNEQFF. In nucleotides, the CDR3 is TGTGCCAGCAAGTGGGGGACCTACAATGAGCAGTTCTTC. The gene calls are TRBV6-1 and TRBJ2-1; D is tentatively TRBD1 or TRBD2 (5 bases each). CDR3 length: 13 amino acids. Trimming took 7 bases from V and 2 from J, leaving 9 bases between them. Germline loops: CDR1 MNHNS, CDR2 SASEGT.

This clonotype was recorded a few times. This CDR3 reads CASNKGGAGTEAFF. In nucleotides, the CDR3 is TGTGCCAGCAATAAAGGGGGGGCGGGCACTGAAGCTTTCTTT. This sequence joins TRBV5-8 and TRBJ1-1, with a possible D match to TRBD1 (6 bases). In germline, CDR1 is SGHTS, CDR2 YDEGEE. The V gene lost 6 bases and the J gene lost 4 bases, with 16 bases spanning the gap. The CDR3 contains 14 residues.

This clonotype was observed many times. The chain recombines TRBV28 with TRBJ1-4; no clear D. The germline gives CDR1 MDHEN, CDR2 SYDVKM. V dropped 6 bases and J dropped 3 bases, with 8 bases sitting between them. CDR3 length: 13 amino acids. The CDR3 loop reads CASSLGSNEKLFF. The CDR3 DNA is TGTGCCAGCAGCCTTGGTTCTAATGAAAAACTGTTTTTT.

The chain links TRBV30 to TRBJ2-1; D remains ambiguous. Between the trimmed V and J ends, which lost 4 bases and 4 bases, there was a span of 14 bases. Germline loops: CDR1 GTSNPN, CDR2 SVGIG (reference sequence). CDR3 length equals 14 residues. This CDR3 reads CAWNGRPHYNEQFF. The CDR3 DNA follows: TGTGCCTGGAATGGACGTCCCCATTACAATGAGCAGTTCTTC.

CDR3 bases: TGCAGCATTGGTGACAGCTACGAGCAGTACTTC. Residues: CSIGDSYEQYF. J is TRBJ2-7 and V is TRBV29-1; possible D gene TRBD1, 5 bases. Germline loops: CDR1 SQVTM, CDR2 ANQGSEA. V was trimmed by 8 bases and J by 3 bases, leaving 11 bases between them. The length of the CDR3 is 11 residues.

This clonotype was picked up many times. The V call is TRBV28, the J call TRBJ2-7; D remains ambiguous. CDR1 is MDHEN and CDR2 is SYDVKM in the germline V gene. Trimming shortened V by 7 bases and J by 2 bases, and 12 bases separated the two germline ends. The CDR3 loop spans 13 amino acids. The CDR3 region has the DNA TGTGCCAGCAAACAATCAACCACCTACGAGCAGTACTTC. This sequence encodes CASKQSTTYEQYF. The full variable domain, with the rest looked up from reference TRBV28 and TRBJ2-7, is DVKVTQSSRYLVKRTGEKVFLECVQDMDHENMFWYRQDPGLGLRLIYFSYDVKMKEKGDIPEGYSVSREKKERFSLILESASTNQTSMYLCASKQSTTYEQYFGPGTRLTVT.

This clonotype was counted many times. The CDR3 loop reads CASSPPEGGTDTQYF. In nucleotides, the CDR3 is TGCGCCAGCAGCCCCCCCGAGGGTGGGACAGATACGCAGTATTTT. The chain combines TRBV5-1 with TRBJ2-3; the D gene is possibly TRBD2 (5 bases). CDR3 length equals 15 residues. V gave up 4 bases and J gave up 3 bases, with 15 bases separating them. Germline CDR1 is SGHRS and CDR2 is YFSETQ.

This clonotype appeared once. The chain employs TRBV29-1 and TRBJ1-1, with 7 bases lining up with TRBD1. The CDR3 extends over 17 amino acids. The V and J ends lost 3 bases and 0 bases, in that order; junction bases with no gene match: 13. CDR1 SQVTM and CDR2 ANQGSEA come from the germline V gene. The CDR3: CSVELTRPGQMNTEAFF. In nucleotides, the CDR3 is TGCAGCGTTGAGCTCACCAGACCGGGACAGATGAACACTGAAGCTTTCTTT. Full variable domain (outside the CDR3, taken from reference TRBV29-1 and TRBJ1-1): SAVISQKPSRDICQRGTSLTIQCQVDSQVTMMFWYRQQPGQSLTLIATANQGSEATYESGFVIDKFPISRPNLTFSTLTVSNMSPEDSSIYLCSVELTRPGQMNTEAFFGQGTRLTVV.

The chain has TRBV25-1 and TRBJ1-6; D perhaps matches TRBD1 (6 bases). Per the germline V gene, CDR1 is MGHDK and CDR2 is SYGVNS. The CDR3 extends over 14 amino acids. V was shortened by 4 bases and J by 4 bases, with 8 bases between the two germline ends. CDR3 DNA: TGTGCCAGCAGTGTGGACAGTTATAATTCACCCCTCCACTTT. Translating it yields CASSVDSYNSPLHF.

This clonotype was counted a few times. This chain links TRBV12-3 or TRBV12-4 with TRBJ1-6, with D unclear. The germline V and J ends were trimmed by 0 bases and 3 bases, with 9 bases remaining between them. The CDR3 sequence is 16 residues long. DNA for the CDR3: TGTGCCAGCAGTTTAGCGTTCGGGATCTATAATTCACCCCTCCACTTT. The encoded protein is CASSLAFGIYNSPLHF.

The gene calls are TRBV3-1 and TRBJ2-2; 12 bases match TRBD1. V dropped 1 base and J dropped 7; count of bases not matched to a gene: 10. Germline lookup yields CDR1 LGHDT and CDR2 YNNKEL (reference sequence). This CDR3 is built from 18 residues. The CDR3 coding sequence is TGTGCCAGCAGCCAAGCCCCGGGACAGGGGGCGTTGAACGGGGAGCTGTTTTTT. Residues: CASSQAPGQGALNGELFF.